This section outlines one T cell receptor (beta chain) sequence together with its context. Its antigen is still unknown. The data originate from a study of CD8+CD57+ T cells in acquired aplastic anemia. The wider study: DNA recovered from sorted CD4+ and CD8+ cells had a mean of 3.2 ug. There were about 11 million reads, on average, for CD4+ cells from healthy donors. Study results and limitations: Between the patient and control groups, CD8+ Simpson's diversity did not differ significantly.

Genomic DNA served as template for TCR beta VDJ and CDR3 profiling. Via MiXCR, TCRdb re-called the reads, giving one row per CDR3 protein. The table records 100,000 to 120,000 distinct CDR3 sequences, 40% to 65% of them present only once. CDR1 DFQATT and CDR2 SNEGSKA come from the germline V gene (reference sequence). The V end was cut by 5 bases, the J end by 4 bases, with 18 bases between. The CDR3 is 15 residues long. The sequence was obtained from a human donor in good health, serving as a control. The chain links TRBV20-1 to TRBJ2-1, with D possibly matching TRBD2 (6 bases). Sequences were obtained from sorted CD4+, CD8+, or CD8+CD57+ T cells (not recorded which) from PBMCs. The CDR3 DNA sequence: TGCAGTGCTCCGAAGGTTAGCGGATATTACAATGAGCAGTTCTTC. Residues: CSAPKVSGYYNEQFF.